The entry that follows covers one TCR beta chain sequence. What it recognizes is unknown. There are 13 residues in the CDR3. Trimming cost V 3 bases and J 3 bases, with 9 bases left between them. Germline V gene data show CDR1 as GTSNPN and CDR2 as SVGIG (reference sequence). The sample originates from a study of OX40 agonist ivuxolimab in advanced cancers. Study-level background: An anti-OX40 (CD134) antibody with agonistic activity, ivuxolimab, was administered to patients.

The protocol was immunoSEQ multiplex PCR, while the TCRdb copy is restricted to in-frame clones and leaves out a portion. The sample consists of around 100,000 clones, about nine tenths of them appearing once. At cycle 4 day 1, cycle 7 day 1, and baseline, blood was sampled. Study-level findings and limits: Nonresponders, in some cases, also had low normalized T-cell clonal expansion.

The TCR comes from an adult with an advanced solid tumor such as melanoma, head and neck, liver or kidney cancer. The V call is TRBV30, the J call TRBJ1-5; D unresolved. Sequences were derived from CD4+ or CD8+ T cells sorted from blood, sampled in a trial of the OX40 agonist ivuxolimab. The CDR3 nucleotides are TGTGCCTGGAGCCGAGGCCCCAATCAGCCCCAGCATTTT. Translated, it gives CAWSRGPNQPQHF.